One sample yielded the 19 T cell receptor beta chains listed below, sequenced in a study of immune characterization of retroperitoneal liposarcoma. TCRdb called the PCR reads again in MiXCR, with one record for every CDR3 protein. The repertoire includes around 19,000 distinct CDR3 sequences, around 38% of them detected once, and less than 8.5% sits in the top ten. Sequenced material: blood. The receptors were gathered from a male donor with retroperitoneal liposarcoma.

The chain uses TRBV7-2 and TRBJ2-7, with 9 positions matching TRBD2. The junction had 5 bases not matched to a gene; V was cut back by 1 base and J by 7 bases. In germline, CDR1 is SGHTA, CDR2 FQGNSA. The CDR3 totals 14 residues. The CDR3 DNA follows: TGTGCCAGCAGCTTAGAGCGGGGGGTGGATGAGCAGTACTTC. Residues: CASSLERGVDEQYF.

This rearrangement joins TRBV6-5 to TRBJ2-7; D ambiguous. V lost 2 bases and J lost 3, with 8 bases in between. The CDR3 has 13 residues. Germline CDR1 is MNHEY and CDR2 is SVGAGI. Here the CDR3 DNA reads TGTGCCAGCAGTTACAAGTGCCTCTACGAGCAGTACTTC. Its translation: CASSYKCLYEQYF.

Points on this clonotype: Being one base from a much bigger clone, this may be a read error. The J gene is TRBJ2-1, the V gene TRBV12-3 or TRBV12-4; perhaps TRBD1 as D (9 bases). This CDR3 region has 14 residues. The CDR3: CAGHRGRGAYEQLF. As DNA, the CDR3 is TGTGCCGGACACAGGGGGCGGGGGGCGTACGAGCAGTTATTC.

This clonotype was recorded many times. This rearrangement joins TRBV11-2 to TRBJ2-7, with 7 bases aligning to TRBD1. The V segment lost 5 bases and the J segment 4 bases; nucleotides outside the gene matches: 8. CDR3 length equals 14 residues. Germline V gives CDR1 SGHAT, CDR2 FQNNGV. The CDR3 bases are TGTGCCAGCAGCCCCACGCAACAGGGGTACGAGCAGTACTTC. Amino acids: CASSPTQQGYEQYF.

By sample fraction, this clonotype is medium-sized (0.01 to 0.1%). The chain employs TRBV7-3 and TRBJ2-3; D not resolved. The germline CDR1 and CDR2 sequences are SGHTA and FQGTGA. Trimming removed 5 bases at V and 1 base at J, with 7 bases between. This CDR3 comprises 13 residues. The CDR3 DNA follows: TGTGCCAGCAGCCCGACTCGCACAGATACGCAGTATTTT. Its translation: CASSPTRTDTQYF. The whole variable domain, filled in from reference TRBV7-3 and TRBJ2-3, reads GAGVSQTPSNKVTEKGKYVELRCDPISGHTALYWYRQSLGQGPEFLIYFQGTGAADDSGLPNDRFFAVRPEGSVSTLKIQRTERGDSAVYLCASSPTRTDTQYFGPGTRLTVL.

The CDR3 DNA sequence: TGTGCCAGCAGCTCCCGCTCTAACACCGGGGAGCTGTTTTTT. Translating gives CASSSRSNTGELFF. V and J are TRBV6-8 and TRBJ2-2; unclear D gene. This CDR3 region has 14 residues. Trimming cost V 6 bases and J 2 bases, with 10 bases left between them. Germline V gene sequence: CDR1 MNHGY, CDR2 SAAAGT.

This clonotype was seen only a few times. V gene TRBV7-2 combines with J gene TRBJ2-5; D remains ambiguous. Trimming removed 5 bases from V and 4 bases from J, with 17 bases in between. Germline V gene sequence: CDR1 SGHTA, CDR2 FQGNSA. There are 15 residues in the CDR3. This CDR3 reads CASSISRVKTETQYF. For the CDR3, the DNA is TGTGCCAGCAGCATAAGCCGGGTGAAGACAGAGACCCAGTACTTC.

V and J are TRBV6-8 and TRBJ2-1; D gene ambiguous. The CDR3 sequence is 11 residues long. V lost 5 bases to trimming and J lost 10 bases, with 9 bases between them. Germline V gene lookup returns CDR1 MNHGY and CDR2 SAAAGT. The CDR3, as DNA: TGTGCCAGCAGTAGCTCCTCCGAGCAGTTCTTC. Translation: CASSSSSEQFF.

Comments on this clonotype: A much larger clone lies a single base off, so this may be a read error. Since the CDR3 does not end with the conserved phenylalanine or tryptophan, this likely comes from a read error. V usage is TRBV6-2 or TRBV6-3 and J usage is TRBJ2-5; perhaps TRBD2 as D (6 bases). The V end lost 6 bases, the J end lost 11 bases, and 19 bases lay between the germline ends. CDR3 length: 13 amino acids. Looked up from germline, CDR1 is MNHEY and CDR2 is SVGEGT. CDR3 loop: CASRVPYTGEQYS. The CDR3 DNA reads TGTGCCAGCAGAGTGCCCTACACGGGGGAGCAGTACTCC.

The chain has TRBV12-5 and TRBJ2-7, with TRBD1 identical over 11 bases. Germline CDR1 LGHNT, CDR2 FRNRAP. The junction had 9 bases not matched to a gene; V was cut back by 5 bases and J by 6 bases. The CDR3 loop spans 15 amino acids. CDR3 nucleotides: TGTGCTAGTGGTCCCGGGACAGGGGGGGGGGGCGAGCAGTACTTC. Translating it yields CASGPGTGGGGEQYF.

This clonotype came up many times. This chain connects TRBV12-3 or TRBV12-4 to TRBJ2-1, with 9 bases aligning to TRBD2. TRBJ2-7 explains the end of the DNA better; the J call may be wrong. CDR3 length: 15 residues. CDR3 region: CASSPTSGTYNEQYF. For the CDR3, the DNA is TGTGCCAGCAGCCCGACTAGCGGAACCTACAATGAGCAGTACTTC.

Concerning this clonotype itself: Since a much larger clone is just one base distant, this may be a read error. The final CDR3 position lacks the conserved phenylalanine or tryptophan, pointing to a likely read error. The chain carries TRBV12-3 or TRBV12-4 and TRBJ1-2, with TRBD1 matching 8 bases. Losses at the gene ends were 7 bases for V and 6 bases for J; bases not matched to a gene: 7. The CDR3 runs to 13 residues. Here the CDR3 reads CASNGQGGHGYTL. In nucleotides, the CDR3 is TGTGCCAGCAATGGACAGGGTGGCCATGGCTACACCCTC.

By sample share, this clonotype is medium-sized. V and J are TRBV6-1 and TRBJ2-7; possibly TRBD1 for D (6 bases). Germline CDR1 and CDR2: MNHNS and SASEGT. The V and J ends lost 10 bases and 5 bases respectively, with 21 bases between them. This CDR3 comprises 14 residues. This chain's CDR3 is CATTGTSRSHEQYF. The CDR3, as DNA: TGTGCCACTACTGGGACATCCCGAAGCCACGAGCAGTACTTC.

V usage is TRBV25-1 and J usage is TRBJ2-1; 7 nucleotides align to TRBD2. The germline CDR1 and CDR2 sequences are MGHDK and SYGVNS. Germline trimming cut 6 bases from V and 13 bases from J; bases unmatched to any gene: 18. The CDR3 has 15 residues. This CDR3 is CASSPMAGDRETQFF. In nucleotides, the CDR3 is TGTGCCAGCAGCCCCATGGCGGGGGATCGAGAGACCCAGTTCTTC.

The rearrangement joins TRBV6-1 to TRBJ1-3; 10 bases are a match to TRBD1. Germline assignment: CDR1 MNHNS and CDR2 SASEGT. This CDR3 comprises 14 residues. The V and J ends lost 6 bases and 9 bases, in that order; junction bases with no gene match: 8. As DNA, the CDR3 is TGTGCCAGCAGCCTAAGGACAGGGGGGACCACCATATATTTT. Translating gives CASSLRTGGTTIYF.

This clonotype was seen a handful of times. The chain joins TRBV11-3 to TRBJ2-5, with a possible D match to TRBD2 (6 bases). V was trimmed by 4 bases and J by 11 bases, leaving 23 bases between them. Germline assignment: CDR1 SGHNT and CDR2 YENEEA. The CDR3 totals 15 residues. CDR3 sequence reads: CASSSTSRRAGGQYF. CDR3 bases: TGTGCCAGCAGCTCAACCTCGCGGAGGGCTGGCGGGCAGTACTTC.

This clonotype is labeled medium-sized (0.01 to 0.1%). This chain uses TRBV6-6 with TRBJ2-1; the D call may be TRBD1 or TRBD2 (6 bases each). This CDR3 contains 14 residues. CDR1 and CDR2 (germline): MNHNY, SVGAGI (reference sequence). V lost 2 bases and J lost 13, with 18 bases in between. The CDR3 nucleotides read TGTGCCAGCAGTTACCGACGCACGGGGGCGCCCCAGTTCTTC. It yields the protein CASSYRRTGAPQFF.

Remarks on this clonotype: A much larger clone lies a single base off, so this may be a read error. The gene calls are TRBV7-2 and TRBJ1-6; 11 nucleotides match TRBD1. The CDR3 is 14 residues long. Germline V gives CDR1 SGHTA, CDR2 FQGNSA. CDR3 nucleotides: TGTGCCAGCAGGGGGGGGACAGGGGGATCACCCCCCCACTTT. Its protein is CASRGGTGGSPPHF.

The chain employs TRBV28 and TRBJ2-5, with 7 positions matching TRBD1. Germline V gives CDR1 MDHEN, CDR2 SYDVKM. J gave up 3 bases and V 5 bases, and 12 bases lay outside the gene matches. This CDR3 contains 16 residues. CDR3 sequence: CASSTTGQIDEETQYF. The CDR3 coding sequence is TGTGCCAGCAGTACAACGGGACAGATAGATGAAGAGACCCAGTACTTC. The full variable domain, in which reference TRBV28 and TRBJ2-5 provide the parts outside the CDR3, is DVKVTQSSRYLVKRTGEKVFLECVQDMDHENMFWYRQDPGLGLRLIYFSYDVKMKEKGDIPEGYSVSREKKERFSLILESASTNQTSMYLCASSTTGQIDEETQYFGPGTRLLVL.